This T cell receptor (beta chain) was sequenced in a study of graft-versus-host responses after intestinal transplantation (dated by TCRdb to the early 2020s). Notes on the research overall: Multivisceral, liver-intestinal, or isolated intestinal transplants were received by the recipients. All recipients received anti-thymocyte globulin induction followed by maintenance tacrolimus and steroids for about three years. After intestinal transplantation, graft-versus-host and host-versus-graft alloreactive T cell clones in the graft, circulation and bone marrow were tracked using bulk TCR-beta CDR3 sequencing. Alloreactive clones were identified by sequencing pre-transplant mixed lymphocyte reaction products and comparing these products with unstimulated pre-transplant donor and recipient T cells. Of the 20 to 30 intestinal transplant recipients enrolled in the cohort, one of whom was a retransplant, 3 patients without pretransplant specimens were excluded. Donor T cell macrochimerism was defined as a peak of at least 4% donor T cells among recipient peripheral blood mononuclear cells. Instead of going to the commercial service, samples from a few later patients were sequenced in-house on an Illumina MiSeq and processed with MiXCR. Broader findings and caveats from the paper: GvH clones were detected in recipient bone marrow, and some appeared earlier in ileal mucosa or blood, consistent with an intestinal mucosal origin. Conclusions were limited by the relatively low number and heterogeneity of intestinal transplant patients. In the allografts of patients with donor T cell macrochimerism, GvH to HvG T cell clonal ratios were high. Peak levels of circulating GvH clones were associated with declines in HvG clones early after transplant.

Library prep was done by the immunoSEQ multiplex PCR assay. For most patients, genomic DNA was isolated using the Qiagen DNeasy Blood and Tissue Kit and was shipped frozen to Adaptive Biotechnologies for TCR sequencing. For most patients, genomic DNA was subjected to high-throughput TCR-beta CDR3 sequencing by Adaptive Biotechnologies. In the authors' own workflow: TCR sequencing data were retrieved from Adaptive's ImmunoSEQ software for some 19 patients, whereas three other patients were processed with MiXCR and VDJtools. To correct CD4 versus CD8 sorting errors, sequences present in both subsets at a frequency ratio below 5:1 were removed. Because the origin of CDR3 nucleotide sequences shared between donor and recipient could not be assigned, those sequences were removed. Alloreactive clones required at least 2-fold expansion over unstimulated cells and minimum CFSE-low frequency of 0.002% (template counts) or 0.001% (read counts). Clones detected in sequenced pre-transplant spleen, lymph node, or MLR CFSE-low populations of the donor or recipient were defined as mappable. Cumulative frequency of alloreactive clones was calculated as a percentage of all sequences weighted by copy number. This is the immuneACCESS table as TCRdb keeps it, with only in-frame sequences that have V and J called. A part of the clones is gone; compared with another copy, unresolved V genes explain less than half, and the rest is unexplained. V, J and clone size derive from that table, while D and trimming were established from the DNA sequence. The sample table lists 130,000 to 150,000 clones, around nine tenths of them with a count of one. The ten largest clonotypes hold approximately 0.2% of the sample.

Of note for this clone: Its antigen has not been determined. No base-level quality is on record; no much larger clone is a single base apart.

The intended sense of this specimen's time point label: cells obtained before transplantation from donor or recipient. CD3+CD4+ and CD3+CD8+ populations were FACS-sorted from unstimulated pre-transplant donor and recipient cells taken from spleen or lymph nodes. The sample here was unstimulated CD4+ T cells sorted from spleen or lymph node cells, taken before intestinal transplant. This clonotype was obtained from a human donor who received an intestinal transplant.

The CDR3 protein sequence reads: CASSLQASGQETQYF. At the DNA level, the sequence is TGTGCCAGCAGTTTACAGGCTAGCGGTCAAGAGACCCAGTACTTC. This chain is built from TRBV27 and TRBJ2-5, with 7 middle bases fitting TRBD2. In the germline V gene (reference sequence), CDR1 corresponds to MNHEY and CDR2 to SMNVEV. The CDR3, cysteine through phenylalanine, is 15 amino acids long. Here the CDR3 DNA is all that survives: 45 bases in frame from base 1. V has 2 bases trimmed and J has 2 bases trimmed; junction bases matching no gene number 5.